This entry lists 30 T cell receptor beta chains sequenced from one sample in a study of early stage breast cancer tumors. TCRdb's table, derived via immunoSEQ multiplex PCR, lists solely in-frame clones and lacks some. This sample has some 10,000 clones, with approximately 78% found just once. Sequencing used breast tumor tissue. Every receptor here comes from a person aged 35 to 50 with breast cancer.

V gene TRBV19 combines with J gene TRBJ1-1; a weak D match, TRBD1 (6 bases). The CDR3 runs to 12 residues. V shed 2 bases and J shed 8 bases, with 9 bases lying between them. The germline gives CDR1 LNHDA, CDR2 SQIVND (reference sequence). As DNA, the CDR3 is TGTGCCAGTAGTATAAGGGGGGCGGAAGCTTTCTTT. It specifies CASSIRGAEAFF.

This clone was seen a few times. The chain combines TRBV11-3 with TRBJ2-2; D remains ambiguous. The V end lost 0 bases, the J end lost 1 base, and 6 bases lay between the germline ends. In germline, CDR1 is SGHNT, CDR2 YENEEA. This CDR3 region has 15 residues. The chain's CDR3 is CASSLEPLNTGELFF. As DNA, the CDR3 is TGTGCCAGCAGCTTAGAACCGCTGAACACCGGGGAGCTGTTTTTT.

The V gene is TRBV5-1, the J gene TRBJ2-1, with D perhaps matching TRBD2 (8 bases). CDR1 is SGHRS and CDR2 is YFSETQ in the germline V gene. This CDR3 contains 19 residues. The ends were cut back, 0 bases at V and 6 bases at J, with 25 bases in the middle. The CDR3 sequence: CASSLAWISGTPGGNEQFF. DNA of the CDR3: TGCGCCAGCAGCTTGGCCTGGATTAGCGGGACCCCAGGGGGCAATGAGCAGTTCTTC.

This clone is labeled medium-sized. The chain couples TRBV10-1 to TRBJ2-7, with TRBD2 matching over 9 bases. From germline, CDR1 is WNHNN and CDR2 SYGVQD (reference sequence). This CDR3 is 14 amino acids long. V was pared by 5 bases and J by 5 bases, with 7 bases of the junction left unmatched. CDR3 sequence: CASSPSLAGHEQYF. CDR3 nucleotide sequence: TGCGCCAGCAGTCCTTCGCTAGCGGGACACGAGCAGTACTTC.

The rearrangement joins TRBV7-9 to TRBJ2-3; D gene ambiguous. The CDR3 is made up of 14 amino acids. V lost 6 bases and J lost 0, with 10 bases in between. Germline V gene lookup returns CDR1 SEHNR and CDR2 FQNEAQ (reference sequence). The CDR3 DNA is TGTGCCAGCAGTCCCCTTAGAAGCACAGATACGCAGTATTTT. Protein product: CASSPLRSTDTQYF.

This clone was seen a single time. The CDR3 here is CASSLGLQGSALNTEAFF. CDR3 DNA sequence: TGTGCCAGCAGCTTAGGCCTTCAAGGTTCCGCCTTGAACACTGAAGCTTTCTTT. The rearrangement links TRBV13 to TRBJ1-1; D uncertain. V shed 0 bases and J shed 0 bases, with 17 bases lying between them. This CDR3 has 18 residues. Germline CDR1 PRHDT, CDR2 FYEKMQ (reference sequence).

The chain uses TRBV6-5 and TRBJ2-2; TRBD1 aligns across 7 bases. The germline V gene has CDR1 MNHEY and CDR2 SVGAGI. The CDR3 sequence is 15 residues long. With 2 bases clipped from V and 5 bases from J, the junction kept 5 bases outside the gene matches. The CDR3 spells CASSYEGARTGELFF. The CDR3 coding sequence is TGTGCCAGCAGTTACGAGGGGGCGCGAACCGGGGAGCTGTTTTTT.

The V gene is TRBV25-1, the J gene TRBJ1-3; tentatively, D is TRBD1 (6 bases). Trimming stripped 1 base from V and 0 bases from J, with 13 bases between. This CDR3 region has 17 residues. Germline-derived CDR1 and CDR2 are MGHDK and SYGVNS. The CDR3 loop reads CASSELQGDSSGNTIYF. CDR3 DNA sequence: TGTGCCAGCAGTGAATTACAGGGAGATTCCTCTGGAAACACCATATATTTT.

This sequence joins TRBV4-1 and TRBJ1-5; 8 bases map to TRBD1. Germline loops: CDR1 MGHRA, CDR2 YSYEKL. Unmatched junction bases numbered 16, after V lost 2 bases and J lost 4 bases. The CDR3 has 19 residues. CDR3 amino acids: CASSQTGQGFVLGNQPQHF. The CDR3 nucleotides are TGCGCCAGCAGCCAAACCGGACAGGGTTTTGTCTTAGGGAATCAGCCCCAGCATTTT.

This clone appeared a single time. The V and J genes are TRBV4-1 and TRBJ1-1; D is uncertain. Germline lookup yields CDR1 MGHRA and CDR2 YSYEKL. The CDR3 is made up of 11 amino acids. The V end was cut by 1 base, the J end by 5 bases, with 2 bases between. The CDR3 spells CASSQGTEAFF. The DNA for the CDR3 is TGCGCCAGCAGCCAAGGGACTGAAGCTTTCTTT.

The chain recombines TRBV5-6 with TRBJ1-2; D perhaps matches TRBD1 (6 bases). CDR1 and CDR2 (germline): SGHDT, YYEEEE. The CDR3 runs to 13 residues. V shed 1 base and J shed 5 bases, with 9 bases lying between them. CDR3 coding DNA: TGTGCCAGCAGCTTGCAGGGGCCTTATGGCTACACCTTC. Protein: CASSLQGPYGYTF.

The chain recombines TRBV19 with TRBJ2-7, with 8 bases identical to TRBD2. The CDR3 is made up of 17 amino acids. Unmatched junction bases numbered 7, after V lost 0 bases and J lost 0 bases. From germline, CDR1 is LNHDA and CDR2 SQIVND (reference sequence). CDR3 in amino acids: CASSIDLASGYSYEQYF. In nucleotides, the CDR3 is TGTGCCAGTAGTATAGATCTGGCTAGCGGGTACTCCTACGAGCAGTACTTC.

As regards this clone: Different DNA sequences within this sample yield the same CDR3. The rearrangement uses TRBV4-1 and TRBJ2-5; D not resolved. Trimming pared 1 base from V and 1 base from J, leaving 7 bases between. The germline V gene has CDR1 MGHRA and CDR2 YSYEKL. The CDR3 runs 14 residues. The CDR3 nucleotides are TGCGCCAGCAGCCAAGTGGGGATCCAAGAGACCCAGTACTTC. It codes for CASSQVGIQETQYF.

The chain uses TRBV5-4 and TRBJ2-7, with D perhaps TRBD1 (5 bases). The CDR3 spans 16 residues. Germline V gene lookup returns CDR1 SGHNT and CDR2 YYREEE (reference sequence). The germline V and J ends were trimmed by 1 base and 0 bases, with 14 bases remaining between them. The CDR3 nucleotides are TGTGCCAGCAGCTTGAGGGGCGGCCTTCCCTCCTACGAGCAGTACTTC. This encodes CASSLRGGLPSYEQYF.

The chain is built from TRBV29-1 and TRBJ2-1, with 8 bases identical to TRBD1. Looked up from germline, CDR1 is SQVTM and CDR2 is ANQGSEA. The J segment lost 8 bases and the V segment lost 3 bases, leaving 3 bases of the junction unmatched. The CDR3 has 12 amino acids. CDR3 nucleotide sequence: TGCAGCGTTGACTCAGGGGGCCATGAGCAGTTCTTC. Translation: CSVDSGGHEQFF.

CDR3 in DNA: TGTGCCAGCAGTAGGACAGGGGAGGGCAATCAGCCCCAGCATTTT. Translated: CASSRTGEGNQPQHF. V is TRBV7-2 and J is TRBJ1-5; 9 positions match TRBD1. This CDR3 is 15 amino acids long. Germline V gene lookup returns CDR1 SGHTA and CDR2 FQGNSA. The trim removed 6 bases at V and 2 bases at J, leaving 5 bases unmatched. The full variable domain, in which reference TRBV7-2 and TRBJ1-5 provide the parts outside the CDR3, is GAGVSQSPSNKVTEKGKDVELRCDPISGHTALYWYRQSLGQGLEFLIYFQGNSAPDKSGLPSDRFSAERTGGSVSTLTIQRTQQEDSAVYLCASSRTGEGNQPQHFGDGTRLSIL.

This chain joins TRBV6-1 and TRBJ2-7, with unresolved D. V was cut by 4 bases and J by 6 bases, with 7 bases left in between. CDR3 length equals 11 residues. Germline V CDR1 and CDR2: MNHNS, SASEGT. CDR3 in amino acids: CASSGMGEQYF. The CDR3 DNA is TGTGCCAGCAGTGGGATGGGCGAGCAGTACTTC.

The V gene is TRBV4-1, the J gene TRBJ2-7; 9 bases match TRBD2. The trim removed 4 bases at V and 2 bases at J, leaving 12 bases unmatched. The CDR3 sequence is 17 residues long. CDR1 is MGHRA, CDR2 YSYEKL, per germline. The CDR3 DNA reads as TGCGCCAGCAGCCGACCCCCGGGTAGCGGGGGAACCTACGAGCAGTACTTC. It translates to CASSRPPGSGGTYEQYF.

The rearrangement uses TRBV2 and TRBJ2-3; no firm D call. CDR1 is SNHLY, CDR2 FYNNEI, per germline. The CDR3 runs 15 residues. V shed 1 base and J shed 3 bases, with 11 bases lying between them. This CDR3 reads CASSEVLESTDTQYF. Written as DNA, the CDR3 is TGTGCCAGCAGTGAAGTACTCGAATCGACAGATACGCAGTATTTT. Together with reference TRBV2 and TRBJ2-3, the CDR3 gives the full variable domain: EPEVTQTPSHQVTQMGQEVILRCVPISNHLYFYWYRQILGQKVEFLVSFYNNEISEKSEIFDDQFSVERPDGSNFTLKIRSTKLEDSAMYFCASSEVLESTDTQYFGPGTRLTVL.

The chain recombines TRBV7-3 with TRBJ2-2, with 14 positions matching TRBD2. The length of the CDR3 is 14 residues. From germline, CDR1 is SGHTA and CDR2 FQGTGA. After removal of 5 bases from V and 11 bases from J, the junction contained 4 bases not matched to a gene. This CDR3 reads CASSPGLAGGELFF. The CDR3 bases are TGTGCCAGCAGCCCCGGACTAGCGGGAGGAGAGCTGTTTTTT.

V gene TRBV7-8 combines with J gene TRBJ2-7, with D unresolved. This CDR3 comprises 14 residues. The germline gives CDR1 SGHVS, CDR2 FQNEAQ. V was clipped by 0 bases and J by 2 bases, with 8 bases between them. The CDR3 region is CASSLAGRTYEQYF. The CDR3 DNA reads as TGTGCCAGCAGCTTAGCGGGCAGGACCTACGAGCAGTACTTC.

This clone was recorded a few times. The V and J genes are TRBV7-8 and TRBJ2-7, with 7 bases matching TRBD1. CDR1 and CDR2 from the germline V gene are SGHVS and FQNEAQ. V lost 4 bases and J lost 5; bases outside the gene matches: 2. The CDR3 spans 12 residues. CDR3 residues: CASSSTGNEQYF. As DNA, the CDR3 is TGTGCCAGCAGCTCGACAGGGAACGAGCAGTACTTC.

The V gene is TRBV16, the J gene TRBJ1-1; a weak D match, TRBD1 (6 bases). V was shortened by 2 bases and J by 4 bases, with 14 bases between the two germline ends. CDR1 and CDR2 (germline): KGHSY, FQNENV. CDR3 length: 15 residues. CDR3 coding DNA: TGTGCCAGCAGCCAAACAGGGAGTAATGGCACTGAAGCTTTCTTT. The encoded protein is CASSQTGSNGTEAFF.

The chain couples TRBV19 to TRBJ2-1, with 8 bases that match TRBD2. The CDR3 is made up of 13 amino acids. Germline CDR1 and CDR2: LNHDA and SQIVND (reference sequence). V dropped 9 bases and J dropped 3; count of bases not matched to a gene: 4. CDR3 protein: CASTSGFYNEQFF. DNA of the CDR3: TGTGCCAGCACTAGCGGATTCTACAATGAGCAGTTCTTC.

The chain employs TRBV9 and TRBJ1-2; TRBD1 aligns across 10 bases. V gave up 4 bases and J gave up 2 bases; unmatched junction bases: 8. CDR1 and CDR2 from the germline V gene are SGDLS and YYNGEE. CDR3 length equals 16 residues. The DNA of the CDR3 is TGTGCCAGCAGCTCGAGCCCGGGACAGGGGAACTATGGCTACACCTTC. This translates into CASSSSPGQGNYGYTF. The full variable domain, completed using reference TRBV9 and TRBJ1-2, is DSGVTQTPKHLITATGQRVTLRCSPRSGDLSVYWYQQSLDQGLQFLIQYYNGEERAKGNILERFSAQQFPDLHSELNLSSLELGDSALYFCASSSSPGQGNYGYTFGSGTRLTVV.

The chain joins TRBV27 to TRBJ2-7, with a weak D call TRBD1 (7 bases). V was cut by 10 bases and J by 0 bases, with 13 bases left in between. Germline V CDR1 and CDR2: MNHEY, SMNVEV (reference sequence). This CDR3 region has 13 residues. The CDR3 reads CATGGHLSYEQYF. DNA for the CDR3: TGTGCCACAGGGGGGCACCTCTCCTACGAGCAGTACTTC.

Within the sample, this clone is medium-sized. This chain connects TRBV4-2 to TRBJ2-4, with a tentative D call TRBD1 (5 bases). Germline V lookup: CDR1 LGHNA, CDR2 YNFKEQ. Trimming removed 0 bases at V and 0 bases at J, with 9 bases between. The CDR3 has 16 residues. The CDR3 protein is CASSQDDSLAKNIQYF. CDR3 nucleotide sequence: TGTGCCAGCAGCCAAGATGACAGCCTAGCCAAAAACATTCAGTACTTC.

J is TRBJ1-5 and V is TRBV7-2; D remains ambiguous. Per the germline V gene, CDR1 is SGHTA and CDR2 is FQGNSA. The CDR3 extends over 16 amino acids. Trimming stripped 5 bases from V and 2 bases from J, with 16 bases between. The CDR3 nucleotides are TGTGCCAGCAGCCCCCGCGTGCGCATAGGCAATCAGCCCCAGCATTTT. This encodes CASSPRVRIGNQPQHF.

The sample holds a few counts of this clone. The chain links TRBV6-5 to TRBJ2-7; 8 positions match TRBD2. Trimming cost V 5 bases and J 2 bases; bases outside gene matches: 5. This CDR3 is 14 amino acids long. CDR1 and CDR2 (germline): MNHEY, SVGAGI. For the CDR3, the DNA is TGTGCCAGCAGTAATGTAGCGGGGCCCTACGAGCAGTACTTC. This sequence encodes CASSNVAGPYEQYF.

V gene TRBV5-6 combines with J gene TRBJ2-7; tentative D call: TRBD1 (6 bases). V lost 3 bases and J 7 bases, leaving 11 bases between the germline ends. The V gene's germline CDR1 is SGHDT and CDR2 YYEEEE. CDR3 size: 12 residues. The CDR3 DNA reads TGTGCCAGCAGCTGGGGGACAACTGAGCAGTACTTC. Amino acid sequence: CASSWGTTEQYF.